This T cell receptor beta chain was captured in a study of blood T cell repertoires in COVID-19. Overall study: Acute and convalescent COVID-19 specimens originated in the United States, Italy and Spain.

Germline CDR1 is MRHNA and CDR2 is SNTAGT. The V and J ends lost 0 bases and 3 bases respectively, with 15 bases between them. This CDR3 contains 16 residues. As originally analysed: How many nucleated cells were present was estimated from reference gene primer amplification. Data came from immunoSEQ multiplex PCR; TCRdb stores just in-frame clones and leaves some out. The DNA gave D and trimming, while V, J and clone size come from that table. The profile shows 150,000 to 180,000 clones, approximately 86% of them singletons. The sequencing input was peripheral blood. This TCR derives from a woman aged 70-85 years with acute or convalescent COVID-19. The chain combines TRBV6-4 with TRBJ2-7; D might be TRBD2 (5 bases). The CDR3 sequence is CASSDSRGSGYYEQYV. In nucleotides, the CDR3 is TGTGCCAGCAGTGACTCAAGAGGGTCGGGCTACTACGAGCAGTACGTC.